This T cell receptor beta chain was obtained from a study of tumor-infiltrating lymphocytes in primary liver carcinoma. CDR1 is SQVTM, CDR2 ANQGSEA, per germline. This CDR3 comprises 18 residues. Deletions cut 1 base from V and 7 bases from J, with 27 bases between. Unsorted bulk tissue (roughly 19-31 mg) underwent RNA and DNA co-extraction. This clonotype has a handful of counts. The conserved closing phenylalanine or tryptophan is absent in this CDR3, likely reflecting a read error. Total RNA (roughly 540 ng) served as template for TCR beta cDNA synthesis primed by a constant-region primer. A slightly modified ARM-PCR protocol with three nested multiplex PCR rounds produced these TCR beta libraries. TRBV1-TRBV30 forward primers paired with a C-beta reverse primer drove the first two PCR rounds, ten to eleven cycles each. TCRdb re-derived calls from the multiplex PCR reads in MiXCR, one entry per CDR3 protein. There are 100,000 to 120,000 distinct CDR3 sequences in the sample; around 80% occur only once, and approximately 21% lies in the top ten.

The TCR originated in a man between 40 and 49 years old with primary liver carcinoma and hepatitis B virus infection. The V call is TRBV29-1, the J call TRBJ2-3; possible D gene TRBD1, 6 bases. Sequencing was carried out using liver tumor tissue from sampling region 3. The subset denotes: tumor region T3, left-lateral pole. CDR3 sequence (DNA): TGCAGCGTTGAAGCCCCTGGGACAAATAACGGGGCCCTAAATACGCAGTATGTT. Translation gives CSVEAPGTNNGALNTQYV.